This T cell receptor (beta chain) was captured in a study of long-term antiretroviral therapy in people with HIV. Sequencing relied on immunoSEQ assay v3.0, run at survey level. Libraries were prepared by immunoSEQ multiplex PCR; TCRdb keeps only in-frame clonotypes and omits some of them. The data contain 20,000 to 30,000 clones, 85% of them seen just once; the ten biggest clones take up about a tenth. V lost 3 bases, J lost 4 bases, and 10 bases lay in between. CDR1 and CDR2 (germline): SEHNR, FQNEAQ (reference sequence). This CDR3 spans 14 amino acids. V usage is TRBV7-9 and J usage is TRBJ1-3; D is unresolved. Sample: unsorted PBMCs, taken 2.3 years after starting antiretroviral therapy. This receptor was identified in a man in his forties with HIV. The CDR3 protein is CASSFSMGGNTIYF. In nucleotides, the CDR3 is TGTGCCAGCAGCTTCTCCATGGGAGGAAACACCATATATTTT.